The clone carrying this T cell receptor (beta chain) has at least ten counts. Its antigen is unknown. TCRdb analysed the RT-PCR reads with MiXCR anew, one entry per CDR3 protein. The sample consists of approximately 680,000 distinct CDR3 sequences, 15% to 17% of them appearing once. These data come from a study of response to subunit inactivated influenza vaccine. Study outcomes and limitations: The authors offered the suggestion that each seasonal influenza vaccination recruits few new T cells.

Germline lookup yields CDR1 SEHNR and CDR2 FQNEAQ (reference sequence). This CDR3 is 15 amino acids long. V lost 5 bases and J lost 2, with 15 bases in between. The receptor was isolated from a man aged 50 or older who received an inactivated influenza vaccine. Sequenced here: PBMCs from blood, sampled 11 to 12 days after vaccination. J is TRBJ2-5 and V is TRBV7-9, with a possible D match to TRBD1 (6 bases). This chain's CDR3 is CASSIWTAAQETQYF. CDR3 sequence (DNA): TGTGCCAGCAGCATCTGGACAGCAGCACAAGAGACCCAGTACTTC.